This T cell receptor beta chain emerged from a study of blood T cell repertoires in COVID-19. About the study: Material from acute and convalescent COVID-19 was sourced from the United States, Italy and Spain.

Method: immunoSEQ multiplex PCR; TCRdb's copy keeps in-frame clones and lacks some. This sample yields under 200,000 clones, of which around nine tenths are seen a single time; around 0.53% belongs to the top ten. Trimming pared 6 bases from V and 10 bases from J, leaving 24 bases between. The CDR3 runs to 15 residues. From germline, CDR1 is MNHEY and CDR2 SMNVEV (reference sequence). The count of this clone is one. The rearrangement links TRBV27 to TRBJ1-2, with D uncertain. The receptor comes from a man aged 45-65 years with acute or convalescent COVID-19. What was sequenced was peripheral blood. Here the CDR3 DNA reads TGTGCCAGCAGGCGATACGGGGTCCTTTTGGATGACTACACCTTC. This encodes CASRRYGVLLDDYTF.